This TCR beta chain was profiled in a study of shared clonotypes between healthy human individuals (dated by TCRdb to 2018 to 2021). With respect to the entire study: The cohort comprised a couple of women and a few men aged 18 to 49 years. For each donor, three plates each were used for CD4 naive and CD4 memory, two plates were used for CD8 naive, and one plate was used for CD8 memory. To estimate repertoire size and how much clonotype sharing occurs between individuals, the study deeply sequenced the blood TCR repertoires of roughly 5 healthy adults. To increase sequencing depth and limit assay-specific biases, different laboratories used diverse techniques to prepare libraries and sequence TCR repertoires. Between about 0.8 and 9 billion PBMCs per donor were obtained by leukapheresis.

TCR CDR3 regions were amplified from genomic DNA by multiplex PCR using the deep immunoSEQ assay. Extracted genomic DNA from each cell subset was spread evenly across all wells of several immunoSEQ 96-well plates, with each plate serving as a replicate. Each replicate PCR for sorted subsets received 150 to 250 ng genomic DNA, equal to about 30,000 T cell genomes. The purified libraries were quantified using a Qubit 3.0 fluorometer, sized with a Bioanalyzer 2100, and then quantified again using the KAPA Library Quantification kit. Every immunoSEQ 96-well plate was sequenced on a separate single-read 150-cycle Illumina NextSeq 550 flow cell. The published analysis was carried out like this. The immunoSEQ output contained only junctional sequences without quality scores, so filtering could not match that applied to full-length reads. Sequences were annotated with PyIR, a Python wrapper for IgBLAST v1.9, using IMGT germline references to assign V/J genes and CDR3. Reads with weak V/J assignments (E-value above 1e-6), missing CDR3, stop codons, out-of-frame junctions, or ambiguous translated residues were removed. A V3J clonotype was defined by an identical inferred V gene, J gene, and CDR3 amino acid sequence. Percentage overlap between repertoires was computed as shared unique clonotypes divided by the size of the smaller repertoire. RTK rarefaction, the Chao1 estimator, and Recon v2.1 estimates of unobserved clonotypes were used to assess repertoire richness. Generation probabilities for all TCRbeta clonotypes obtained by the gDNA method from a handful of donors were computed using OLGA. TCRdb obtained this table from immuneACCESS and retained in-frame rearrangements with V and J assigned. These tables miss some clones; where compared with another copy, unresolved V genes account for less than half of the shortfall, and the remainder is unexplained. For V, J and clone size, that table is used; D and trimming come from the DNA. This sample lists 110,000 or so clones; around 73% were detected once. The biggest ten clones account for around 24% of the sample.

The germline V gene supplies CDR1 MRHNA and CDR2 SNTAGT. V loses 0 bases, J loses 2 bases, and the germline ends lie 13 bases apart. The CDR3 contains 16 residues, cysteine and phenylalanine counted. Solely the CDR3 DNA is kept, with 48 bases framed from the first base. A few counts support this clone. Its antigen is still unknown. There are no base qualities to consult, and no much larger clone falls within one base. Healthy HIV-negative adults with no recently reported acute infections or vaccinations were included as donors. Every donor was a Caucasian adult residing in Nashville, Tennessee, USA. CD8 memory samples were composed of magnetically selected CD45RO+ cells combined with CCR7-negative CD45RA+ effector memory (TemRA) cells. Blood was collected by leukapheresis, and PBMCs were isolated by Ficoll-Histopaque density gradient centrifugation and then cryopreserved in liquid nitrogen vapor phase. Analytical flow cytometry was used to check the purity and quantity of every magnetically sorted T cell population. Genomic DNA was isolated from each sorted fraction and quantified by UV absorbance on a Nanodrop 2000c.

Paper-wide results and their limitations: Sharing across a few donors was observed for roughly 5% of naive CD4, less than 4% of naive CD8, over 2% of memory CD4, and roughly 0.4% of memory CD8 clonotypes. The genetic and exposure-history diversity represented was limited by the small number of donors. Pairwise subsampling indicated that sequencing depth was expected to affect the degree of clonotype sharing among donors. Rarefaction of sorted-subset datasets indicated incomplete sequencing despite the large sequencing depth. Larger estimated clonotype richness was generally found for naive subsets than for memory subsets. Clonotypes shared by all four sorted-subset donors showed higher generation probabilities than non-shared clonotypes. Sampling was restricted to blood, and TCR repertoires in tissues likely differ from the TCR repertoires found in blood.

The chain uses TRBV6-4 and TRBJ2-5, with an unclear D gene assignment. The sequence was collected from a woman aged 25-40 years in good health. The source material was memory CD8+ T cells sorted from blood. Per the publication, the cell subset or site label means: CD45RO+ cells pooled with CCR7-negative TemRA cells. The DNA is TGTGCCAGCAGTGACTCTCCTGGCAAGGGACAAGAGACCCAGTACTTC. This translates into CASSDSPGKGQETQYF.